What follows is one T cell receptor (beta chain) and its context. The data belong to a study of OX40 agonist ivuxolimab in advanced cancers. Study details: At doses from 0.01 to 10 mg/kg, patients were given intravenous ivuxolimab every 2 weeks.

Autoimmune disease history or systemic immunosuppression meant exclusion. Profiled with immunoSEQ multiplex PCR; TCRdb holds only in-frame clones, not every one. The sample consists of roughly 35,000 clones, approximately 79% of them appearing once. This CDR3 comprises 14 residues. Trimming pared 7 bases from V and 7 bases from J, leaving 19 bases between. The V gene's germline CDR1 is MNHNY and CDR2 SVGAGI (reference sequence). The rearrangement links TRBV6-6 to TRBJ2-5, with D perhaps matching TRBD1 (5 bases). The material sequenced was CD4+ or CD8+ T cells sorted from blood, taken in a trial of the OX40 agonist ivuxolimab. The sequence was collected from an adult with an advanced solid tumor such as melanoma, head and neck, liver or kidney cancer. The CDR3 here is CASTTGSEPRTQYF. The CDR3 bases are TGTGCCAGCACAACAGGCTCCGAACCTCGGACCCAGTACTTC.